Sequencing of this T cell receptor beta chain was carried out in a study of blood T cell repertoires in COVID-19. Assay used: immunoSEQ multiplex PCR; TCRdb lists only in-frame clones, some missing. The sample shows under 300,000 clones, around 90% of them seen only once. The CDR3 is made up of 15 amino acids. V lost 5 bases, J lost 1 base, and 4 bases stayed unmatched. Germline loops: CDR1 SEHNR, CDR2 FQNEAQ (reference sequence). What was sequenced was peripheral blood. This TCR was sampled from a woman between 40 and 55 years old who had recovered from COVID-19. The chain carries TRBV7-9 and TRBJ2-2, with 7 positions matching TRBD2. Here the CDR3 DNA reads TGTGCCAGCAGCAAAAGCGGGAAGAACACCGGGGAGCTGTTTTTT. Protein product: CASSKSGKNTGELFF.